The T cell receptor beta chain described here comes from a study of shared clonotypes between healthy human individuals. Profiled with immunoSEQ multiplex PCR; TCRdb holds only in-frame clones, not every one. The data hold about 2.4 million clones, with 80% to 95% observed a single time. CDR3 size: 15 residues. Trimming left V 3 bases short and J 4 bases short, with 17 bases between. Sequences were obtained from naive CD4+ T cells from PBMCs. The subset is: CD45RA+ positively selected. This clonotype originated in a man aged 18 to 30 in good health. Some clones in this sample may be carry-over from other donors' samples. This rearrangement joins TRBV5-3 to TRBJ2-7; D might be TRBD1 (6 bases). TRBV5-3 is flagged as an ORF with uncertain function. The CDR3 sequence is CARSSGTPAWYEQYF. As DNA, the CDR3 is TGTGCCAGAAGCTCCGGGACACCGGCCTGGTACGAGCAGTACTTC.